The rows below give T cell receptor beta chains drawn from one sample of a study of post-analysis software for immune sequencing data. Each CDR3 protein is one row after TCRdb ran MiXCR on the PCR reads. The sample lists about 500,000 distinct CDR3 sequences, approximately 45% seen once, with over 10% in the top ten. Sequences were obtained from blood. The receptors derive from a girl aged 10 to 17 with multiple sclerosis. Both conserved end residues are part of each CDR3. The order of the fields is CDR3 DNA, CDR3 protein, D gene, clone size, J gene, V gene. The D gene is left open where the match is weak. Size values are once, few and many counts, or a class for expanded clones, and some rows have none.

CDR3nt: TGTGCCAGCTCCCGGGACAGGCCTGGAAGCGGGAGTAATGAGCAGTTCTTC
CDR3aa: CASSRDRPGSGSNEQFF
d_gene: .
abundance: few
j_gene: TRBJ2-1
v_gene: TRBV7-2

CDR3nt: TGTGCCACCAGTGATTCCCGGGACAGCAGAAACTATGGCTACACCTTC
CDR3aa: CATSDSRDSRNYGYTF
d_gene: TRBD1
abundance: .
j_gene: TRBJ1-2
v_gene: TRBV24-1

CDR3nt: TGTGCCAGCAGCCAAGAGGAGAACTTATCCAACTATGGCTACACCTTC
CDR3aa: CASSQEENLSNYGYTF
d_gene: .
abundance: .
j_gene: TRBJ1-2
v_gene: TRBV4-2

CDR3nt: TGCGCCAGCAGCTTGGAGGCGGGAGGGGCGGGAAATGAGCAGTTCTTC
CDR3aa: CASSLEAGGAGNEQFF
d_gene: TRBD2
abundance: .
j_gene: TRBJ2-1
v_gene: TRBV5-1

CDR3nt: TGCAGTGCGAGTGGACAGTTCAATCAGCCCCAGCATTTT
CDR3aa: CSASGQFNQPQHF
d_gene: .
abundance: few
j_gene: TRBJ1-5
v_gene: TRBV20-1

CDR3nt: TGCAGCGTTGATATTCCGGGACAGGGGACCTACAATGAGCAGTTCTTC
CDR3aa: CSVDIPGQGTYNEQFF
d_gene: TRBD1
abundance: .
j_gene: TRBJ2-1
v_gene: TRBV29-1

CDR3nt: TGTGCCAGCAACCCTGAGTGGCCGCAAGTGGGTGAGCAGTTCTTC
CDR3aa: CASNPEWPQVGEQFF
d_gene: .
abundance: .
j_gene: TRBJ2-1
v_gene: TRBV12-3/TRBV12-4

CDR3nt: TGCGCCAGCAGCTTCCCCATTGAGGGAAAAGAGGCCAAAAACATTCAGTACTTC
CDR3aa: CASSFPIEGKEAKNIQYF
d_gene: .
abundance: .
j_gene: TRBJ2-4
v_gene: TRBV5-1

CDR3nt: TGTGCCAGCAGCCAAGACTGGACAGGGCATAATCAGCCCCAGCATTTT
CDR3aa: CASSQDWTGHNQPQHF
d_gene: TRBD1
abundance: few
j_gene: TRBJ1-5
v_gene: TRBV4-2

CDR3nt: TGTGCCAGCAGCACCAGTGACAGGGGCGTTCAGGACGAGCAGTACTTC
CDR3aa: CASSTSDRGVQDEQYF
d_gene: TRBD1
abundance: .
j_gene: TRBJ2-7
v_gene: TRBV9

CDR3nt: TGCAGTGCTCGACAGGGGGCCAATCAGCCCCAGCATTTT
CDR3aa: CSARQGANQPQHF
d_gene: TRBD1
abundance: few
j_gene: TRBJ1-5
v_gene: TRBV20-1

CDR3nt: TGTGCCAGCAAAGACAGGGAGGCGTTCGAGACCCAGTACTTC
CDR3aa: CASKDREAFETQYF
d_gene: .
abundance: few
j_gene: TRBJ2-5
v_gene: TRBV6-5

CDR3nt: TGTGCCAGCAGTTACGTCGGGACCCAGTACTTC
CDR3aa: CASSYVGTQYF
d_gene: .
abundance: few
j_gene: TRBJ2-5
v_gene: TRBV12-3/TRBV12-4

CDR3nt: TGTGCCAGCAGTTACTCTCCGGGACCCCAGAGCACAGATACGCAGTATTTT
CDR3aa: CASSYSPGPQSTDTQYF
d_gene: .
abundance: .
j_gene: TRBJ2-3
v_gene: TRBV6-5

CDR3nt: TGTGCCAGCAGCTTTGACAGGCTAAAAGCTTTCTTT
CDR3aa: CASSFDRLKAFF
d_gene: .
abundance: .
j_gene: TRBJ1-1
v_gene: TRBV11-2

CDR3nt: TGTGCCAGCAGCTTTACGCAGGGCAACAGGGTCGTGCAGTTCTTC
CDR3aa: CASSFTQGNRVVQFF
d_gene: .
abundance: .
j_gene: TRBJ2-1
v_gene: TRBV5-6

CDR3nt: TGTGCCAGCTCACCACCGACAGGGTTGCATGAGCAGTTCTTC
CDR3aa: CASSPPTGLHEQFF
d_gene: TRBD1
abundance: .
j_gene: TRBJ2-1
v_gene: TRBV18

CDR3nt: TGTGCCAGCAGCTTAGACGGGCTAGCGGGAGCCGGTACGCAGTATTTT
CDR3aa: CASSLDGLAGAGTQYF
d_gene: TRBD2
abundance: once
j_gene: TRBJ2-3
v_gene: TRBV7-2

CDR3nt: TGCAGTGCTAGTGACAGGGCCGGCTACACCTTC
CDR3aa: CSASDRAGYTF
d_gene: TRBD1
abundance: few
j_gene: TRBJ1-2
v_gene: TRBV20-1

CDR3nt: TGTGCCAGCAGTGGCTATGCGGGAGAGGTCGATGAGCAGTTCTTC
CDR3aa: CASSGYAGEVDEQFF
d_gene: TRBD2
abundance: .
j_gene: TRBJ2-1
v_gene: TRBV28

CDR3nt: TGCAGCGCCCTCCGGGACAGGCAACACGAGCAGTACTTC
CDR3aa: CSALRDRQHEQYF
d_gene: TRBD1
abundance: few
j_gene: TRBJ2-7
v_gene: TRBV29-1

CDR3nt: TGTGCCAGCAGTTACGGTACTAGCGGGATGGGAGAGACCCAGTACTTC
CDR3aa: CASSYGTSGMGETQYF
d_gene: TRBD2
abundance: .
j_gene: TRBJ2-5
v_gene: TRBV6-5

CDR3nt: TGTGCCAGCAGTCTAGTTGTGGGGAGGGACAATGAGCAGTTCTTC
CDR3aa: CASSLVVGRDNEQFF
d_gene: TRBD2
abundance: .
j_gene: TRBJ2-1
v_gene: TRBV3-1

CDR3nt: TGCGCCAGCAGCTTGGATGCCAGGGGATATGGCTACACCTTC
CDR3aa: CASSLDARGYGYTF
d_gene: .
abundance: .
j_gene: TRBJ1-2
v_gene: TRBV5-1

CDR3nt: TGTGCCAGCAGTGAATTAGAGACTTACAATGAGCAGTACTTC
CDR3aa: CASSELETYNEQYF
d_gene: .
abundance: .
j_gene: TRBJ2-5
v_gene: TRBV25-1

CDR3nt: TGCAGTGCTAGCCAAGACAGGGTAATTATGGGCACTGAAGCTTTCTTT
CDR3aa: CSASQDRVIMGTEAFF
d_gene: TRBD1
abundance: .
j_gene: TRBJ1-1
v_gene: TRBV20-1

CDR3nt: TGCAGTGCTAGAGATGTAGAGGAAGTCACAGATACGCAGTATTTT
CDR3aa: CSARDVEEVTDTQYF
d_gene: .
abundance: .
j_gene: TRBJ2-3
v_gene: TRBV20-1

CDR3nt: TGCAGTGCTAGAGACGGACAGGGAGGAGTCTACGTGCAGTACTTC
CDR3aa: CSARDGQGGVYVQYF
d_gene: TRBD1
abundance: .
j_gene: TRBJ2-7
v_gene: TRBV20-1

CDR3nt: TGTGCCATCAGTGCGACCTCCGGGACAGGGGAAGAGACCCAGTACTTC
CDR3aa: CAISATSGTGEETQYF
d_gene: TRBD1
abundance: .
j_gene: TRBJ2-5
v_gene: TRBV10-3

CDR3nt: TGCAGTGCTAGATCGGCAGGGGTCGCGGAGCCCCAGCATTTT
CDR3aa: CSARSAGVAEPQHF
d_gene: .
abundance: few
j_gene: TRBJ1-5
v_gene: TRBV20-1

CDR3nt: TGTGCCAGCAGCGCTACGGACAGCTACGAGCAGTACTTC
CDR3aa: CASSATDSYEQYF
d_gene: .
abundance: .
j_gene: TRBJ2-7
v_gene: TRBV11-1